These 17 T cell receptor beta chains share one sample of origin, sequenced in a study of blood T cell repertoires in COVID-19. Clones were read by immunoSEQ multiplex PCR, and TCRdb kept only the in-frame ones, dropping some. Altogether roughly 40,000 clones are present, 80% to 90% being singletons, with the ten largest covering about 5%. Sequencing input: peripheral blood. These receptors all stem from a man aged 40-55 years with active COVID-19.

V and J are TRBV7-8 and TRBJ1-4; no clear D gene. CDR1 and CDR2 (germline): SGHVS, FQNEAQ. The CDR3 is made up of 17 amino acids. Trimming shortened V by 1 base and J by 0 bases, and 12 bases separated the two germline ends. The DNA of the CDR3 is TGTGCCAGCAGCTTAGGCCCCTCACGGGCAACTAATGAAAAACTGTTTTTT. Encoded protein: CASSLGPSRATNEKLFF.

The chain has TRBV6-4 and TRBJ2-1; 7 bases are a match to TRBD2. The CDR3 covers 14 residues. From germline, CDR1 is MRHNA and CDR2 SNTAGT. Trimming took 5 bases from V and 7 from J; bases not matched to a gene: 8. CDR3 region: CASSPGTTANEQFF. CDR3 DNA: TGTGCCAGCAGTCCCGGGACTACCGCGAATGAGCAGTTCTTC.

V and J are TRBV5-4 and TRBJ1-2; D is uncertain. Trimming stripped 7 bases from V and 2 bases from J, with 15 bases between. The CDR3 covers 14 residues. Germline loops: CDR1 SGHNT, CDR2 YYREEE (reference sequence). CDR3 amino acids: CASGEDTQNYGYTF. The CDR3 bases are TGTGCCAGCGGTGAAGATACCCAGAACTATGGCTACACCTTC.

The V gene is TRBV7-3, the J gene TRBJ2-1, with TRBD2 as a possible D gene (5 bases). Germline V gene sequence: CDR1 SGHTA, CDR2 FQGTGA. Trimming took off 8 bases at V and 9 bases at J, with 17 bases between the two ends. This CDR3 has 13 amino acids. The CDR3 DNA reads TGTGCCAGCGCGGAGACCCCAGGAGGTGAGCAGTTCTTC. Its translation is CASAETPGGEQFF.

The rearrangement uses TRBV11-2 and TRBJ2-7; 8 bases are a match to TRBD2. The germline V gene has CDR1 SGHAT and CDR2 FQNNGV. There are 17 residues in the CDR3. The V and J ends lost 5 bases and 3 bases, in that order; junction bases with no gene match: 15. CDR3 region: CASSLGPAGVPNYEQYF. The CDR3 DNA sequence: TGTGCCAGCAGCCTAGGGCCAGCGGGAGTTCCCAACTACGAGCAGTACTTC.

CDR3: CASSMKGASYEQYF. In DNA, the CDR3 is TGTGCCAGTAGTATGAAGGGAGCCTCTTACGAGCAGTACTTC. The V and J genes are TRBV19 and TRBJ2-7; possible D gene TRBD2, 5 bases. CDR1 is LNHDA and CDR2 is SQIVND in the germline V gene (reference sequence). CDR3 size: 14 residues. The V and J ends lost 3 bases and 4 bases respectively, with 13 bases between them.

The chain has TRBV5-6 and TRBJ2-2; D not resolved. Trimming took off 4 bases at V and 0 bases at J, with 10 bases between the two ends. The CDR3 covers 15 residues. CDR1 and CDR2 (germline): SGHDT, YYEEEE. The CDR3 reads CASSAQVSNTGELFF. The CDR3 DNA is TGTGCCAGCAGCGCCCAGGTTTCGAACACCGGGGAGCTGTTTTTT.

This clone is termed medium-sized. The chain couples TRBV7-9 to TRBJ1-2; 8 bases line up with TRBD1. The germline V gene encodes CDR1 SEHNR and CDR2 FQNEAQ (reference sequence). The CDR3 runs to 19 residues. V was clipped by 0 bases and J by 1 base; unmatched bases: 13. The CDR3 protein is CASSLAGQDRVTYNYGYTF. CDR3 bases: TGTGCCAGCAGCTTAGCAGGCCAGGACAGGGTCACCTATAACTATGGCTACACCTTC.

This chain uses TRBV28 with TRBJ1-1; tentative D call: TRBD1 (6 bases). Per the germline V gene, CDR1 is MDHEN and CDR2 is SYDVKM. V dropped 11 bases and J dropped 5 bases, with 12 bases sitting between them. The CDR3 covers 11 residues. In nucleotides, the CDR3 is TGTGCCGGGGGCGGACAGACTGAAGCTTTCTTT. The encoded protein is CAGGGQTEAFF.

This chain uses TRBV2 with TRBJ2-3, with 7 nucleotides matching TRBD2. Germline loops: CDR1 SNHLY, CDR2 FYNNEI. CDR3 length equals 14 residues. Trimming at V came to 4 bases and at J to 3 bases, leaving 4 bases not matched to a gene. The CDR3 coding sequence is TGTGCCAGCAGTGTAGTGCGGGGGACAGATACGCAGTATTTT. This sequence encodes CASSVVRGTDTQYF. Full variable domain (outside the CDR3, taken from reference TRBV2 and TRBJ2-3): EPEVTQTPSHQVTQMGQEVILRCVPISNHLYFYWYRQILGQKVEFLVSFYNNEISEKSEIFDDQFSVERPDGSNFTLKIRSTKLEDSAMYFCASSVVRGTDTQYFGPGTRLTVL.

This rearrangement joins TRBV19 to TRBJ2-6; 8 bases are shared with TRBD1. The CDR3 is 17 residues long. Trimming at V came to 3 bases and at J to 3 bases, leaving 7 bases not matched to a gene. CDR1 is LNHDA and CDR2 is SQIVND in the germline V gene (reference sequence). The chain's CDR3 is CASSISSGGDGANVLTF. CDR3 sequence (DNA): TGTGCCAGTAGTATCTCGTCAGGGGGCGATGGGGCCAACGTCCTGACTTTC.

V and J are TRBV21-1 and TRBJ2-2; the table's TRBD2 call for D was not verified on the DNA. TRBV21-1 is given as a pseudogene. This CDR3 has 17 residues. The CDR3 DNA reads TGTGCCAGCAGCAAAAGAATCCATTGCGCGAACACCGGGGAGCTGTTTTTT. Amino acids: CASSKRIHCANTGELFF.

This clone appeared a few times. The chain's CDR3 is CASRSVRVGYEQYF. The CDR3 DNA follows: TGTGCCAGCAGATCGGTCCGGGTGGGCTACGAGCAGTACTTC. This chain uses TRBV28 with TRBJ2-7; D unresolved. The CDR3 runs to 14 residues. CDR1 is MDHEN, CDR2 SYDVKM, per germline. Trimming pared 6 bases from V and 3 bases from J, leaving 15 bases between.

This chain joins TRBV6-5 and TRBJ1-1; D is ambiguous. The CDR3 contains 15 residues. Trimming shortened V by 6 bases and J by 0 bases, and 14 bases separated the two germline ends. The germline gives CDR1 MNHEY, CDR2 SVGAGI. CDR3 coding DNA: TGTGCCAGCAGCCCCCGCGGAGCAATGAACACTGAAGCTTTCTTT. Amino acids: CASSPRGAMNTEAFF.

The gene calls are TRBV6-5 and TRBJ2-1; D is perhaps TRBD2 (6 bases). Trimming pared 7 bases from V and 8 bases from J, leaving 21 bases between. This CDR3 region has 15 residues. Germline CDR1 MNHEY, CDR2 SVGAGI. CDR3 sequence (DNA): TGTGCCAGCACCTTTGATGGGGGGAATTTCGATGAGCAGTTCTTC. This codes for CASTFDGGNFDEQFF.

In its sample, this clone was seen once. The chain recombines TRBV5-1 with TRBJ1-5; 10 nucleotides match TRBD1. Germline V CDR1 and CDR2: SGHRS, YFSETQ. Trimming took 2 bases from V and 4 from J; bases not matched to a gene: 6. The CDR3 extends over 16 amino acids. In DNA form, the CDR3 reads TGCGCCAGCAGCTTATCCGGGACAGGGGTTAATCAGCCCCAGCATTTT. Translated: CASSLSGTGVNQPQHF.

The CDR3 here is CASSLGFSPGLAHSYNEQFF. The CDR3 nucleotides are TGTGCCAGCAGCTTAGGTTTTTCCCCCGGACTAGCGCATTCCTACAATGAGCAGTTCTTC. The chain recombines TRBV7-3 with TRBJ2-1; 9 bases fit TRBD2. This CDR3 comprises 20 residues. The J segment lost 1 base and the V segment lost 2 bases, leaving 15 bases of the junction unmatched. Per the germline V gene, CDR1 is SGHTA and CDR2 is FQGTGA.